This T cell receptor (beta chain) derives from a study of T-cell memory formation after mild COVID-19. Regarding the study as a whole: Within pre-infection memory, some responding clones were found, suggesting cross-reactive memory joined.

The CDR3 extends over 13 amino acids. The germline V gene has CDR1 SSHAT and CDR2 FNYEAQ (reference sequence). With respect to this clonotype: What it recognizes is unknown. At one end the junction does not follow the germline gene, possibly because of a read error.

TCRdb reanalysed the 5' RACE reads using MiXCR and keeps one entry per CDR3 protein. The sample has about half a million distinct CDR3 sequences, 15% to 20% seen once. Sequences were obtained from PBMCs or a T cell subset sorted from them (not recorded which). The sequence was collected from an adult woman who had mild COVID-19 (a few samples of this study predate the infection). Cell type and time point are not known. V gene TRBV7-7 combines with J gene TRBJ2-3, with unresolved D. CDR3 sequence (DNA): TGTGCTAGCAGCTTAGCTATAGGAGATACGCAGTATTTT. As protein: CASSLAIGDTQYF.